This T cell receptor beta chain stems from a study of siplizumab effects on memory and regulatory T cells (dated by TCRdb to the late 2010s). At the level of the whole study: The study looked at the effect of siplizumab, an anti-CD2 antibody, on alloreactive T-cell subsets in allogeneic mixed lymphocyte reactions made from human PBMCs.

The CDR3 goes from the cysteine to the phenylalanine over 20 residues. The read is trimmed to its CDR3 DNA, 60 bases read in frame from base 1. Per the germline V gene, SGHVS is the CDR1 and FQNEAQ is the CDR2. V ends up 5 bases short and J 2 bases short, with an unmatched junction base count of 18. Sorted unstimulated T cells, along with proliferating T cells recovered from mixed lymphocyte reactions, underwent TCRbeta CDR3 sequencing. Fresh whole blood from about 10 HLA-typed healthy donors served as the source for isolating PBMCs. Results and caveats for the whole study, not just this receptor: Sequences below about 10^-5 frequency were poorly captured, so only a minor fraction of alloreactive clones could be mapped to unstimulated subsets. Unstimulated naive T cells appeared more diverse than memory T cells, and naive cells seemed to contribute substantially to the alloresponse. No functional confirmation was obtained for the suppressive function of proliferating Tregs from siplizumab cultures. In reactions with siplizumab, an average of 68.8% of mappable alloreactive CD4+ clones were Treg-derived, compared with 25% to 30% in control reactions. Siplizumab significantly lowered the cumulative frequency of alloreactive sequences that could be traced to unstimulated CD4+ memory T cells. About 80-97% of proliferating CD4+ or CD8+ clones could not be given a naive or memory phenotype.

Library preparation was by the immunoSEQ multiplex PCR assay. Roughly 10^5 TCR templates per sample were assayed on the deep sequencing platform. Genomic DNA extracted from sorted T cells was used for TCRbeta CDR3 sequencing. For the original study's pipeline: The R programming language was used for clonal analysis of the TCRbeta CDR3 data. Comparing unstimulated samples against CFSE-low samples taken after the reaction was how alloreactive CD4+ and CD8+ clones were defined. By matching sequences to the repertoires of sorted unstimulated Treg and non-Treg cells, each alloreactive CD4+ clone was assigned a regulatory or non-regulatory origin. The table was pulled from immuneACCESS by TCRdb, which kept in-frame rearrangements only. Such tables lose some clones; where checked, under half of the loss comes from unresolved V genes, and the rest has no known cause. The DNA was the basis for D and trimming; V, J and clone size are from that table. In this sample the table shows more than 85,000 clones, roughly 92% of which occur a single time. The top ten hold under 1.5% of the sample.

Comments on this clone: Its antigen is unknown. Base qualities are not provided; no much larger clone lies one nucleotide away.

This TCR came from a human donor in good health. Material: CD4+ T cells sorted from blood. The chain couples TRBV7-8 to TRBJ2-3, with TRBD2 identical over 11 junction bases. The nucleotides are TGTGCCAGCAGCGAGACCGTAGTAGCGGGGGGGCATAAATTCACAGATACGCAGTATTTT. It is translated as CASSETVVAGGHKFTDTQYF. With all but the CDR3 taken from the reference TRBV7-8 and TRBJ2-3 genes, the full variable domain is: GAGVSQSPRYKVAKRGQDVALRCDPISGHVSLFWYQQALGQGPEFLTYFQNEAQLDKSGLPSDRFFAERPEGSVSTLKIQRTQQEDSAVYLCASSETVVAGGHKFTDTQYFGPGTRLTVL.